This paragraph covers one TCR beta chain sequence. What antigen it recognizes has not been identified. No much larger clonotype is one base removed from it; base qualities were not supplied. The germline V gene provides CDR1 MGHDK and CDR2 SYGVNS. The CDR3 numbers 10 residues from cysteine through phenylalanine. The kept DNA is CDR3 alone, 30 bases in frame from the first base. V is pared back by 6 bases and J by 6 bases, with 3 bases lying between the germline termini. High-throughput TCR beta sequencing profiled peripheral blood CD8+ and CD4+ T cells from healthy donors, Susac syndrome patients and multiple sclerosis patients. The multiple sclerosis controls were treatment-naive patients whose relapsing-remitting disease, either stable or active, fulfilled the revised McDonald criteria. Bulk CD8+ and CD4+ T cells were purified magnetically by negative isolation, whereas CD8+ TEMRA cells were enriched by FACS. Blood was collected in EDTA tubes and processed within 24 hours, with PBMCs isolated through density gradient centrifugation. PBMCs intended for TCR sequencing were cryopreserved in liquid nitrogen and thawed later in a water bath at 37 degrees C. The sorted or isolated CD4+, CD8+ and CD8+ TEMRA cells had a purity of 90% or higher.

This specimen comes from a study of CD8 T cells in Susac syndrome (dated by TCRdb to about 2019). Background for the entire study: The study used repertoire sequencing to test whether antigen drove CD8+ T cell activation and differentiation in Susac syndrome. The study compared CD8+ T cell repertoire clonality among over ten healthy donors, around 14 Susac syndrome patients and fewer than 19 multiple sclerosis patients. Study-level results and caveats: The number of individuals in the TCR sequencing and HLA analysis was acknowledged as relatively small.

RNA was extracted with the RNeasy kit and 0.5 to 1 ug was reverse transcribed using random hexamers. The immunoSEQ multiplex PCR assay, which covers 54 Vbeta and 13 Jbeta segments, was used to amplify TCR beta CDR3 regions. To correct PCR amplification bias, a synthetic template baseline was used for both primer optimization and computational correction. For the original study's pipeline: Reads were annotated to V, D and J genes per IMGT and analyzed with immunoSEQ Analyzer, keeping only productive sequences. Clonality was calculated as one minus the Shannon entropy normalized by log2 of the number of productive unique sequences. For each patient and control, public and private clones were evaluated within the 100 most prevalent clones. Clones were defined as Susac-specific if absent from the healthy and MS cohorts, from 1052 published viral clones and from other ImmuneACCESS disease sequences. TCRdb redid the processing of the public reads, applying fastp at Q25 and MiXCR, and retained in-frame beta chains. Rows are combined by CDR3 protein, so each entry shows the most common genes and DNA. Here the V and J calls rest on TCRdb's processing, not on the authors' analysis. The sample table contains about 57,000 distinct CDR3 sequences; only one count was recorded for 85% to 95% of them. Around 0.55% of the sample lies in the top ten.

Sequenced sample: CD8+ T cells from PBMCs. Here the chain combines TRBV25-1 and TRBJ2-1, with no confident D gene call. This receptor was identified in a human donor with multiple sclerosis. The CDR3 is CASRSNEQFF. The DNA sequence is given as TGTGCCAGCAGAAGCAATGAGCAGTTCTTC.